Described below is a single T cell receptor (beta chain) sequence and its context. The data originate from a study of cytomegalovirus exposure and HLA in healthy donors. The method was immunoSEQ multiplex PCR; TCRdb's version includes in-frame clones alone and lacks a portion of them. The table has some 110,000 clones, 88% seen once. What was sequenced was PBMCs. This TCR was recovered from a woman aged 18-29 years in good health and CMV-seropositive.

CDR3 in amino acids: CASSLDGGNQPQHF. The CDR3 DNA reads TGCGCCAGCAGCTTGGACGGAGGCAATCAGCCCCAGCATTTT. V gene TRBV5-1 combines with J gene TRBJ1-5, with unresolved D. The CDR3 is 14 residues long. Germline V lookup: CDR1 SGHRS, CDR2 YFSETQ. V was shortened by 0 bases and J by 2 bases, with 6 bases between the two germline ends.